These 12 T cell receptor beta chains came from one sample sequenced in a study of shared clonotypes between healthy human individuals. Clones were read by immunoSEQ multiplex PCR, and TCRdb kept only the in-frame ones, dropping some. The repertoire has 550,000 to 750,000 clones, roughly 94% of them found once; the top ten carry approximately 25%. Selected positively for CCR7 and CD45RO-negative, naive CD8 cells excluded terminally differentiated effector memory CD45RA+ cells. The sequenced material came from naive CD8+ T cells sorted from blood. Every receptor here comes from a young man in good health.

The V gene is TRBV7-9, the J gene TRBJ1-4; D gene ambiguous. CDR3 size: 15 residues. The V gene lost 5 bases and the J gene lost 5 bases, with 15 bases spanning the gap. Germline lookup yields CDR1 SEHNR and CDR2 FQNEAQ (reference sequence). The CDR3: CASSPRLVENEKLFF. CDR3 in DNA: TGTGCCAGCAGCCCCCGTTTAGTAGAGAATGAAAAACTGTTTTTT. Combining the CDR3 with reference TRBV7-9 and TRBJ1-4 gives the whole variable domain DTGVSQNPRHKITKRGQNVTFRCDPISEHNRLYWYRQTLGQGPEFLTYFQNEAQLEKSRLLSDRFSAERPKGSFSTLEIQRTEQGDSAMYLCASSPRLVENEKLFFGSGTQLSVL.

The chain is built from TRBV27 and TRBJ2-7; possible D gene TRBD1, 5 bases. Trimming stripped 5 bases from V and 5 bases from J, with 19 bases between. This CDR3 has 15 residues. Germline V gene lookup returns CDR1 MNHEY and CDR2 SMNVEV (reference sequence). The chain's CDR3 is CASSQLQGKYNEQYF. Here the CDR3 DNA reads TGTGCCAGCAGTCAACTGCAGGGAAAGTACAACGAGCAGTACTTC.

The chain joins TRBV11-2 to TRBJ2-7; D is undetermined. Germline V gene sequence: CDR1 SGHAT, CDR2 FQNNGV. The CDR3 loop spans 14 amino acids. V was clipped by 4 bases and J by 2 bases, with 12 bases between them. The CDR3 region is CASSSTWVAYEQYF. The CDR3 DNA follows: TGTGCCAGCAGCTCCACCTGGGTTGCCTACGAGCAGTACTTC.

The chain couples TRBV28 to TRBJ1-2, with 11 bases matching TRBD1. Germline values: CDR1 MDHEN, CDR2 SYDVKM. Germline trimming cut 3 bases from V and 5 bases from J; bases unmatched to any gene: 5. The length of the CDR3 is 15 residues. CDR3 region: CASSFTRDRGYGYTF. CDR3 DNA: TGTGCCAGCAGTTTTACTCGGGACAGGGGGTATGGCTACACCTTC.

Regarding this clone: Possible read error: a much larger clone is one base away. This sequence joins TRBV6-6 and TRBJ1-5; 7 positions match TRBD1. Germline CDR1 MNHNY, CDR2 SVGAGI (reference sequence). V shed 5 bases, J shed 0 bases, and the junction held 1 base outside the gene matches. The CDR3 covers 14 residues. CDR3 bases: TGTGCCAGCAGTCACAGGGGTAGCAATCAGCCCCAGCATTTT. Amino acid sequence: CASSHRGSNQPQHF.

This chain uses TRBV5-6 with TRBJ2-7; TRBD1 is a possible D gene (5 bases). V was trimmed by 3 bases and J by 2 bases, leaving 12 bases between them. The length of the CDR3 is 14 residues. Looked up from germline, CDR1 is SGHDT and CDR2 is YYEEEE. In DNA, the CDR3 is TGTGCCAGCAGCTCGACAGACACGGCCTACGAGCAGTACTTC. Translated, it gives CASSSTDTAYEQYF.

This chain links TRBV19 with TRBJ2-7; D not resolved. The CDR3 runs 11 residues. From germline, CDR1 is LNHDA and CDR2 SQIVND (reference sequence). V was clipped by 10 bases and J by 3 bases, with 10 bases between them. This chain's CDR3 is CATLLGYEQYF. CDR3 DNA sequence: TGTGCCACCCTTTTGGGCTACGAGCAGTACTTC.

The CDR3 loop reads CATSRVQGPQHF. Here the CDR3 DNA reads TGTGCCACCAGCAGAGTACAGGGACCCCAGCATTTT. This rearrangement joins TRBV15 to TRBJ1-5; perhaps TRBD1 as D (6 bases). The V end lost 1 base, the J end lost 10 bases, and 8 bases lay between the germline ends. The germline V gene encodes CDR1 LNHNV and CDR2 YYDKDF (reference sequence). The CDR3 spans 12 residues.

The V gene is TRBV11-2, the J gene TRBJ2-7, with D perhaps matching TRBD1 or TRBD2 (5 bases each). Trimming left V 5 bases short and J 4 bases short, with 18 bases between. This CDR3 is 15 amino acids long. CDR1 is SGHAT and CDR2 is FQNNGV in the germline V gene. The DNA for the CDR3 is TGTGCCAGCAGCCGAGACCGGGACGCTGGTTACGAGCAGTACTTC. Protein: CASSRDRDAGYEQYF.

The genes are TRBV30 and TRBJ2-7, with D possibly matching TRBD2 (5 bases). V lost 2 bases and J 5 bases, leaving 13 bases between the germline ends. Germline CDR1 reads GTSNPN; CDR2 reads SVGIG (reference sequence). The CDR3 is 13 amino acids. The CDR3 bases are TGTGCCTGGAGTACCCTTTTTAGCGACGAGCAGTACTTC. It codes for CAWSTLFSDEQYF.

In DNA, the CDR3 is TGTGCCAGCAGCCTCACTCCGGATACGCAGTATTTT. It encodes CASSLTPDTQYF. The chain carries TRBV7-9 and TRBJ2-3; D remains ambiguous. This CDR3 has 12 amino acids. CDR1 and CDR2 (germline): SEHNR, FQNEAQ (reference sequence). V lost 5 bases and J lost 6, with 9 bases in between.

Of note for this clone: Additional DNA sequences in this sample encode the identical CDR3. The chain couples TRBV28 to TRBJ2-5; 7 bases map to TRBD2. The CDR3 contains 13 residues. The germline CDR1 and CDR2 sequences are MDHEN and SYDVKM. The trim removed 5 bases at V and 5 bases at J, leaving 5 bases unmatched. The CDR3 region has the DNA TGTGCCAGCAGTCCAACCGGGGGGGAGACCCAGTACTTC. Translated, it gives CASSPTGGETQYF.